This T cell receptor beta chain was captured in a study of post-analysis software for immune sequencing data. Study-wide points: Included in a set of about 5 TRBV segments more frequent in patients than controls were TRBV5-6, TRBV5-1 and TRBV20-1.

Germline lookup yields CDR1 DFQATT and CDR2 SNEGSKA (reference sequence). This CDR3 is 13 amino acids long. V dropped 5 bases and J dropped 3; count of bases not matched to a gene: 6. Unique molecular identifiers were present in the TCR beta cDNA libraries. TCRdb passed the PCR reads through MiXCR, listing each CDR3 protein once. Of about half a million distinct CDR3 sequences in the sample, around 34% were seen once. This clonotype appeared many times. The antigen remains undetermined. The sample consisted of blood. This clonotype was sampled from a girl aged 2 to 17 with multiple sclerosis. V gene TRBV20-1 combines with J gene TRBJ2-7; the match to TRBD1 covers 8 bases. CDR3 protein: CSALTGADYEQYF. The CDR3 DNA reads TGCAGTGCTTTGACAGGGGCAGACTACGAGCAGTACTTC.